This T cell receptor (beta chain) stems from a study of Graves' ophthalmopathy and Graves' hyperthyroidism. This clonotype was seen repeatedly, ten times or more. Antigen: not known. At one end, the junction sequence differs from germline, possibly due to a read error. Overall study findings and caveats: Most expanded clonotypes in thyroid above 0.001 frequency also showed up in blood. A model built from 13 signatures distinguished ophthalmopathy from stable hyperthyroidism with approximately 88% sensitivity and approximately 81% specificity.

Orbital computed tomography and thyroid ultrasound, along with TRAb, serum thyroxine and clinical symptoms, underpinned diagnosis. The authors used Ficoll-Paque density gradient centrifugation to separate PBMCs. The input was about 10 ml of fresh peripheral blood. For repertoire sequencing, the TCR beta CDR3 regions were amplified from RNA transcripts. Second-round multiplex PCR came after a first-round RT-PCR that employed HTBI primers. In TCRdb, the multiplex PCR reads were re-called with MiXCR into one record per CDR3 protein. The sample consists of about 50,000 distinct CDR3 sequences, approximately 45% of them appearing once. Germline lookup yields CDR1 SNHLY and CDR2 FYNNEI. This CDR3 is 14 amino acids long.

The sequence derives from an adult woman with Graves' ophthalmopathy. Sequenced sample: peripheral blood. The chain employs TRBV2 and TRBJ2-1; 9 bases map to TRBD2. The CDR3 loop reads CASSNLAGYNERFF. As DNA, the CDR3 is TGTGCCAGCAGTAACCTAGCGGGATACAATGAGCGGTTCTTC. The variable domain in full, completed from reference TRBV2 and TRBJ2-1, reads EPEVTQTPSHQVTQMGQEVILRCVPISNHLYFYWYRQILGQKVEFLVSFYNNEISEKSEIFDDQFSVERPDGSNFTLKIRSTKLEDSAMYFCASSNLAGYNERFFGPGTRLTVL.